Listed below are T cell receptor beta chains from one sample, sequenced in a study of blood T cell repertoires in COVID-19. Profiled with immunoSEQ multiplex PCR; TCRdb holds only in-frame clones, not every one. The top ten clones hold 5% of a sample with 250,000 to 300,000 clones, approximately 82% of them seen once. The source material was PBMCs or T cells enriched from blood (not recorded which). All receptors come from a man between 35 and 55 years old who had been exposed to COVID-19. The CDR3 runs from the conserved cysteine through the conserved F or W. Each record gives: D gene, clone size, J gene, V gene, CDR3 DNA, CDR3 protein. The D gene is left open where the match is weak. Size values are once, few and many counts, or a class for expanded clones, and some rows have none.

d_gene: -
abundance: -
j_gene: TRBJ1-2
v_gene: TRBV7-3
CDR3nt: TGTGCCAGCAGCTTATCCCAGGGTAATCATGGCTACACCTTC
CDR3aa: CASSLSQGNHGYTF

d_gene: TRBD2
abundance: -
j_gene: TRBJ2-1
v_gene: TRBV11-3
CDR3nt: TGTGCCACCTCGATCCCGGGACTAGCGTTTGGAAACTACTACAATGAGCAGTTCTTC
CDR3aa: CATSIPGLAFGNYYNEQFF

d_gene: -
abundance: -
j_gene: TRBJ1-4
v_gene: TRBV18
CDR3nt: TGTGCCAGCTCACTTGAACTGACTAATGAAAAACTGTTTTTT
CDR3aa: CASSLELTNEKLFF

d_gene: TRBD2
abundance: -
j_gene: TRBJ2-7
v_gene: TRBV5-1
CDR3nt: TGCGCCAGCAGCCCGTGGAACTCCCATAGCTCCGGGGGGGAGCAGTACTTC
CDR3aa: CASSPWNSHSSGGEQYF

d_gene: -
abundance: -
j_gene: TRBJ1-2
v_gene: TRBV3-1/TRBV3-2
CDR3nt: TGTGCCAGCAGCCAAGACAGGGTTTATGGCTACACCTTC
CDR3aa: CASSQDRVYGYTF

d_gene: TRBD2
abundance: -
j_gene: TRBJ2-1
v_gene: TRBV14
CDR3nt: TGTGCCAGCAGCCAAGATAGACTAGCGGGAGTTACCCATGAGCAGTTCTTC
CDR3aa: CASSQDRLAGVTHEQFF

d_gene: -
abundance: -
j_gene: TRBJ1-2
v_gene: TRBV3-1/TRBV3-2
CDR3nt: TGTGCCAGCAGCCCCCAGGGAGGGGATGGCTACACCTTC
CDR3aa: CASSPQGGDGYTF

d_gene: TRBD1
abundance: -
j_gene: TRBJ1-2
v_gene: TRBV3-1/TRBV3-2
CDR3nt: TGTGCCAGCAGCCCTAATGACAGGGCTGGCTACACCTTC
CDR3aa: CASSPNDRAGYTF

d_gene: TRBD1
abundance: -
j_gene: TRBJ2-7
v_gene: TRBV9
CDR3nt: TGTGCCAGCAGCCCACCTCGGACAGGGGGTGGCGAGCAGTACTTC
CDR3aa: CASSPPRTGGGEQYF

d_gene: TRBD2
abundance: -
j_gene: TRBJ2-2
v_gene: TRBV7-9
CDR3nt: TGTGCCAGCAGCTTAGGGTGGACTAGCGGGAGTGCGAACACCGGGGAGCTGTTTTTT
CDR3aa: CASSLGWTSGSANTGELFF

d_gene: -
abundance: -
j_gene: TRBJ2-7
v_gene: TRBV5-1
CDR3nt: TGCGCCAGCAGCGCTTGGACTACAGCCTACGAGCAGTACTTC
CDR3aa: CASSAWTTAYEQYF

d_gene: TRBD2
abundance: -
j_gene: TRBJ2-7
v_gene: TRBV29-1
CDR3nt: TGCAGCGTTGAAGAACCCCCGGGGGGGCCCTACGAGCAGTACTTC
CDR3aa: CSVEEPPGGPYEQYF

d_gene: -
abundance: -
j_gene: TRBJ1-1
v_gene: TRBV4-1
CDR3nt: TGCGCCAGCAGCCAAGCGCGTGTGTCTGAAGCTTTCTTT
CDR3aa: CASSQARVSEAFF

d_gene: TRBD2
abundance: -
j_gene: TRBJ2-3
v_gene: TRBV11-3
CDR3nt: TGTGCCAGCAGCTTAGCCTCGGGACTAGCGGTGACAGATACGCAGTATTTT
CDR3aa: CASSLASGLAVTDTQYF

d_gene: TRBD1
abundance: few
j_gene: TRBJ1-2
v_gene: TRBV28
CDR3nt: TGTGCCAGCAGCTTCCCGGGACAGGGTGATATAATGAATGGCTACACCTTC
CDR3aa: CASSFPGQGDIMNGYTF

d_gene: -
abundance: -
j_gene: TRBJ2-3
v_gene: TRBV15
CDR3nt: TGTGCCACCAGCAGAGAGTACTCCACTAGCACAGATACGCAGTATTTT
CDR3aa: CATSREYSTSTDTQYF

d_gene: -
abundance: -
j_gene: TRBJ2-7
v_gene: TRBV19
CDR3nt: TGTGCCAGTAGTGAACAGGGCTACGAGCAGTACTTC
CDR3aa: CASSEQGYEQYF

d_gene: TRBD2
abundance: -
j_gene: TRBJ2-3
v_gene: TRBV7-9
CDR3nt: TGTGCCAGCAGCTTATGGAATGGAGCGGGAGTATCTATAACAGATACGCAGTATTTT
CDR3aa: CASSLWNGAGVSITDTQYF

d_gene: -
abundance: -
j_gene: TRBJ1-3
v_gene: TRBV2
CDR3nt: TGTGCCAGCAGTGTAGGAAACACCATATATTTT
CDR3aa: CASSVGNTIYF

d_gene: -
abundance: -
j_gene: TRBJ2-5
v_gene: TRBV5-4
CDR3nt: TGTGCCAGCAGCTCCGACGCGGAAGAGACCCAGTACTTC
CDR3aa: CASSSDAEETQYF

d_gene: -
abundance: once
j_gene: TRBJ1-1
v_gene: TRBV19
CDR3nt: TGTGCCAGTAGTACTCGTTTGGTCAGAAGCACTGAAGCTTTCTTT
CDR3aa: CASSTRLVRSTEAFF

d_gene: -
abundance: -
j_gene: TRBJ1-1
v_gene: TRBV11-3
CDR3nt: TGTGCCAGCAGCTTACGGGGTCGGGGCACTGAAGCTTTCTTT
CDR3aa: CASSLRGRGTEAFF

d_gene: -
abundance: -
j_gene: TRBJ2-7
v_gene: TRBV2
CDR3nt: TGTGCCAGCAGTGGCGAGACCTACGAGCAGTACTTC
CDR3aa: CASSGETYEQYF

d_gene: -
abundance: -
j_gene: TRBJ2-3
v_gene: TRBV7-3
CDR3nt: TGTGCCAGCAGCTTCTCGGGAGCTCGAGGGGATACGCAGTATTTT
CDR3aa: CASSFSGARGDTQYF

d_gene: -
abundance: -
j_gene: TRBJ1-2
v_gene: TRBV27
CDR3nt: TGTGCCAGCAGTTCTGGACAGCAAAGTTATGGCTACACCTTC
CDR3aa: CASSSGQQSYGYTF

d_gene: TRBD1
abundance: -
j_gene: TRBJ1-2
v_gene: TRBV7-8
CDR3nt: TGTGCCAGCAGCCCTACAGGGGTCTATGGCTACACCTTC
CDR3aa: CASSPTGVYGYTF

d_gene: -
abundance: -
j_gene: TRBJ2-7
v_gene: TRBV27
CDR3nt: TGTGCCAGCAGACGCCGTCCGGGACTCAGGGCCTACGAGCAGTACTTC
CDR3aa: CASRRRPGLRAYEQYF

d_gene: -
abundance: once
j_gene: TRBJ2-2
v_gene: TRBV3-1/TRBV3-2
CDR3nt: TGTGCCAGCAGCCAAAACCTCCACCAGGGTGCCGGGGAGCTGTTTTTT
CDR3aa: CASSQNLHQGAGELFF

d_gene: -
abundance: -
j_gene: TRBJ1-2
v_gene: TRBV6-5
CDR3nt: TGTGCCAGCAGTTACTCGTTGTCGGGGGGGAACTATGGCTACACCTTC
CDR3aa: CASSYSLSGGNYGYTF

d_gene: TRBD1
abundance: -
j_gene: TRBJ2-7
v_gene: TRBV4-2
CDR3nt: TGTGCCAGCAGCCTCGGTGGTGCAGGGGGTTCCTACGAGCAGTACTTC
CDR3aa: CASSLGGAGGSYEQYF

d_gene: -
abundance: -
j_gene: TRBJ1-5
v_gene: TRBV2
CDR3nt: TGTGCCAGCAGTGAGAGGACACAGGGCAATCAGCCCCAGCATTTT
CDR3aa: CASSERTQGNQPQHF

d_gene: TRBD1
abundance: many
j_gene: TRBJ1-5
v_gene: TRBV30
CDR3nt: TGTGCCTGGAGTGGTGACAGGGTATATAGCAATCAGCCCCAGCATTTT
CDR3aa: CAWSGDRVYSNQPQHF

d_gene: -
abundance: -
j_gene: TRBJ2-7
v_gene: TRBV5-1
CDR3nt: TGCGCCAGCAGCTTGACAGGGGGGGATACCTACGAGCAGTACTTC
CDR3aa: CASSLTGGDTYEQYF

d_gene: -
abundance: once
j_gene: TRBJ2-2
v_gene: TRBV5-1
CDR3nt: TGCGCCAGCAGCGCCACTCGGGAGCATTCCGGGGAGCTGTTTTTT
CDR3aa: CASSATREHSGELFF

d_gene: TRBD2
abundance: -
j_gene: TRBJ2-1
v_gene: TRBV15
CDR3nt: TGTGCCACCCGGTTGGGGGGGACGCAATACAATGAGCAGTTCTTC
CDR3aa: CATRLGGTQYNEQFF

d_gene: TRBD2
abundance: -
j_gene: TRBJ2-1
v_gene: TRBV18
CDR3nt: TGTGCCAGCTCACCACCGGTACGCGGGAGAAATCGGAATGAGCAGTTCTTC
CDR3aa: CASSPPVRGRNRNEQFF

d_gene: -
abundance: -
j_gene: TRBJ1-1
v_gene: TRBV9
CDR3nt: TGTGCCAGCAGTCCCGGGGTAGAAGCTTTCTTT
CDR3aa: CASSPGVEAFF

d_gene: -
abundance: -
j_gene: TRBJ2-1
v_gene: TRBV15
CDR3nt: TGTGCCACCAGCAGAGATGGCGGGGTAGCGGTTGAGCAGTTCTTC
CDR3aa: CATSRDGGVAVEQFF

d_gene: -
abundance: -
j_gene: TRBJ2-7
v_gene: TRBV27
CDR3nt: TGTGCCAGCTGGGGAGACAACTCCTACGAGCAGTACTTC
CDR3aa: CASWGDNSYEQYF

d_gene: -
abundance: -
j_gene: TRBJ1-4
v_gene: TRBV3-1/TRBV3-2
CDR3nt: TGTGCCAGCAGCCAAGATGCGGGAGTGGGAAAACTGTTTTTT
CDR3aa: CASSQDAGVGKLFF

d_gene: TRBD1
abundance: -
j_gene: TRBJ2-7
v_gene: TRBV5-1
CDR3nt: TGCGCCAGCCGCGGGACAGGACAATACGAGCAGTACTTC
CDR3aa: CASRGTGQYEQYF

d_gene: -
abundance: -
j_gene: TRBJ2-3
v_gene: TRBV4-1
CDR3nt: TGCGCCAGCAGCCAAGATCGAGATACGCAGTATTTT
CDR3aa: CASSQDRDTQYF

d_gene: -
abundance: -
j_gene: TRBJ2-1
v_gene: TRBV7-9
CDR3nt: TGTGCCAGCAGCTTAGCACCTATGCATGAGCAGTTCTTC
CDR3aa: CASSLAPMHEQFF

d_gene: -
abundance: once
j_gene: TRBJ1-3
v_gene: TRBV6-5
CDR3nt: TGTGCCAGCAGGAACAGGGGAAACACCATATATTTT
CDR3aa: CASRNRGNTIYF

d_gene: TRBD1
abundance: -
j_gene: TRBJ2-6
v_gene: TRBV5-8
CDR3nt: TGTGCCAGCAGCTCGGGACAGGGGCAAAAATCGGGGGCCAACGTCCTGACTTTC
CDR3aa: CASSSGQGQKSGANVLTF

d_gene: -
abundance: once
j_gene: TRBJ2-2
v_gene: TRBV7-7
CDR3nt: TGTGCTAGCAGCTTATGGGGGCGCGACACCGGGGAGCTGTTTTTT
CDR3aa: CASSLWGRDTGELFF

d_gene: -
abundance: -
j_gene: TRBJ1-2
v_gene: TRBV18
CDR3nt: TGTGCCAGCTCACCACCCCGCGCGGCCAACTATGGCTACACCTTC
CDR3aa: CASSPPRAANYGYTF

d_gene: -
abundance: few
j_gene: TRBJ1-2
v_gene: TRBV10-3
CDR3nt: TGTGCCATCAGGCCAGGGAAAGGGGATGGCTACACCTTC
CDR3aa: CAIRPGKGDGYTF

d_gene: TRBD2
abundance: -
j_gene: TRBJ2-7
v_gene: TRBV7-9
CDR3nt: TGTGCCAGCAGCTTAGAACGGACTAGCGGGACAACCTACGAGCAGTACTTC
CDR3aa: CASSLERTSGTTYEQYF

d_gene: TRBD1
abundance: once
j_gene: TRBJ1-1
v_gene: TRBV27
CDR3nt: TGTGCCAGCAGTTCCCGGACCGGGACAGGGGTGACTGAAGCTTTCTTT
CDR3aa: CASSSRTGTGVTEAFF

d_gene: -
abundance: few
j_gene: TRBJ1-2
v_gene: TRBV5-4
CDR3nt: TGTGCCAGCAGCTCGGTTAGCTATGGCTACACCTTC
CDR3aa: CASSSVSYGYTF

d_gene: -
abundance: once
j_gene: TRBJ1-5
v_gene: TRBV15
CDR3nt: TGTGCCACCAGCGAAAGGGGCCAGCCCCAGCATTTT
CDR3aa: CATSERGQPQHF

d_gene: TRBD1
abundance: -
j_gene: TRBJ2-7
v_gene: TRBV5-1
CDR3nt: TGCGCCAGCAGCCAAGGACAGGGCTCCAGCTCCTACGAGCAGTACTTC
CDR3aa: CASSQGQGSSSYEQYF

d_gene: TRBD2
abundance: -
j_gene: TRBJ2-1
v_gene: TRBV24-1
CDR3nt: TGTGCCACCAGTGATCCGGCCGGGACTAGCGGCAGTGGCGCCAATGAGCAGTTCTTC
CDR3aa: CATSDPAGTSGSGANEQFF

d_gene: TRBD1
abundance: -
j_gene: TRBJ1-1
v_gene: TRBV12-3/TRBV12-4
CDR3nt: TGTGCCAGCACTCAAGGTGGGGACAGGGGGGCTTTCTTT
CDR3aa: CASTQGGDRGAFF